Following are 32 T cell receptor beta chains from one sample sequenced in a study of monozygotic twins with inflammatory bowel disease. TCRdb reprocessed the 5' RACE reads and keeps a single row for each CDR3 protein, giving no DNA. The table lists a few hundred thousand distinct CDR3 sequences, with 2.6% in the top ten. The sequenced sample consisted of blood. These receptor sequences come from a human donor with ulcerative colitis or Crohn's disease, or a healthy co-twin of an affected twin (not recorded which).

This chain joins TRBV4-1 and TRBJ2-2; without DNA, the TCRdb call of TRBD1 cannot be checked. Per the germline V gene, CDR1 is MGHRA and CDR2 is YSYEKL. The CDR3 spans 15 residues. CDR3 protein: CASSFRTVDTGELFF.

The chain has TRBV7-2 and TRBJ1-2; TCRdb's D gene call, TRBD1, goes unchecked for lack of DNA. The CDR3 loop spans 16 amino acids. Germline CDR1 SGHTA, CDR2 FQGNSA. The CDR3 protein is CASSLGGGILDYGYTF.

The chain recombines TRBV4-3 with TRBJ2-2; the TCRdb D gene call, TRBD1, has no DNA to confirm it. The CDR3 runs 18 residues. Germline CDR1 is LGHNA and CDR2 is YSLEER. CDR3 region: CASSQVPPGHSPTGELFF.

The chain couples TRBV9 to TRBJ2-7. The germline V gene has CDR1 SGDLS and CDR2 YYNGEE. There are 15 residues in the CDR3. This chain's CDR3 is CASSAGPILSYEQYF.

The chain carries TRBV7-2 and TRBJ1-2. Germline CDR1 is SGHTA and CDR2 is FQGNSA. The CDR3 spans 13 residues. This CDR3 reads CASTLVRNYGYTF.

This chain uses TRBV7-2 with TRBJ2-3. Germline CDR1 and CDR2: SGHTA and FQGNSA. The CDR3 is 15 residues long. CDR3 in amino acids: CASSLASGYTDTQYF.

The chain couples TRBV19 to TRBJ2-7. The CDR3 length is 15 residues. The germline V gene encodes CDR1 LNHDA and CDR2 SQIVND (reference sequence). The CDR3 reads CASSIGGSGTYEQYF.

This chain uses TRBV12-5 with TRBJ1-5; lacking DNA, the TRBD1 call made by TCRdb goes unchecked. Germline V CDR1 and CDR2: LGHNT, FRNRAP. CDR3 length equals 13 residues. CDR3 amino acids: CARTPSNNEPQHF.

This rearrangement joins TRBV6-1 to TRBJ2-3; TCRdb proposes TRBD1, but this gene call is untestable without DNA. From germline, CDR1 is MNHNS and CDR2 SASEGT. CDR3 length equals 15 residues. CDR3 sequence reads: CASSVDRVLRDTQYF.

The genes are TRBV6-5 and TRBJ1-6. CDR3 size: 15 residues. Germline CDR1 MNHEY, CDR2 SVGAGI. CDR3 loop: CASSYASLANSPLHF.

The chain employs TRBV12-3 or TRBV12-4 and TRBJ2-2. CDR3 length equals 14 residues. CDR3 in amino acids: CASSFMGNTGELFF.

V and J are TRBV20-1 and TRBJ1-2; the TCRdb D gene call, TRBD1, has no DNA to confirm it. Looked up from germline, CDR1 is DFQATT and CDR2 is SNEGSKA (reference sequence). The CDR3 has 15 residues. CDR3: CSAGQANSLSYGYTF.

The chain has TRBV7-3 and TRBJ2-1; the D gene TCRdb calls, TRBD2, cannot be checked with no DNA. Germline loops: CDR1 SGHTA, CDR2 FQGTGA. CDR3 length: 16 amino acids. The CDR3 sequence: CASSLTGAGGFDEQFF.

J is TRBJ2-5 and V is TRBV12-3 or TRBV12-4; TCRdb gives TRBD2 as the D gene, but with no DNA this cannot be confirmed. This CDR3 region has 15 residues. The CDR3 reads CASSPGLELQETQYF.

CDR3 sequence reads: CASSPLQASYEQYF. V gene TRBV5-6 combines with J gene TRBJ2-7; lacking DNA, the TRBD2 call made by TCRdb goes unchecked. Germline V gene sequence: CDR1 SGHDT, CDR2 YYEEEE. The CDR3 is made up of 14 amino acids.

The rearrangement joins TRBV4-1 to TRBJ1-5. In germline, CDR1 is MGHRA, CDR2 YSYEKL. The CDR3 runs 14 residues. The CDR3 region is CASSQDPVYQPQHF.

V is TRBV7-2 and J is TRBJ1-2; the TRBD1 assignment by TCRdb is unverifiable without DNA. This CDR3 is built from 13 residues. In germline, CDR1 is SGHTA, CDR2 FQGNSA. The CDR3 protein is CASSLEQGLGYTF.

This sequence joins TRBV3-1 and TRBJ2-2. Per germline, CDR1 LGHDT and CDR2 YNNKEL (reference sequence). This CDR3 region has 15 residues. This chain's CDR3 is CASSRRESNTGELFF. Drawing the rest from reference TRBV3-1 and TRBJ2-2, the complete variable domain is DTAVSQTPKYLVTQMGNDKSIKCEQNLGHDTMYWYKQDSKKFLKIMFSYNNKELIINETVPNRFSPKSPDKAHLNLHINSLELGDSAVYFCASSRRESNTGELFFGEGSRLTVL.

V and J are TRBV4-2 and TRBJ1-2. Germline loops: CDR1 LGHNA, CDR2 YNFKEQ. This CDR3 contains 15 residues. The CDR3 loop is CASSQDSDINYGYTF.

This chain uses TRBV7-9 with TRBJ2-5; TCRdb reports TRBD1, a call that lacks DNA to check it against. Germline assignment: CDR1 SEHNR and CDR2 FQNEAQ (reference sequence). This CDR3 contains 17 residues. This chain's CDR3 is CASSLVSGQGAPETQYF.

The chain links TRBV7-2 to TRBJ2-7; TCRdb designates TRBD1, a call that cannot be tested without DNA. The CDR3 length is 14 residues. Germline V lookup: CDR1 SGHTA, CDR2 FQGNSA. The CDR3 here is CASSSNRASYEQYF.

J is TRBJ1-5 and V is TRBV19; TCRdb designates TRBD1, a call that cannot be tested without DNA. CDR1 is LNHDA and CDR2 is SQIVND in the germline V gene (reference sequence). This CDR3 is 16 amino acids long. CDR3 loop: CASSVRDGGKHQPQHF.

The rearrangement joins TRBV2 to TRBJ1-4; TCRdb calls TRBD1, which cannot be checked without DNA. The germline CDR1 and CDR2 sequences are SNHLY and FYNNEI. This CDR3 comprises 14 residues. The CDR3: CASTMTGYFEKLFF.

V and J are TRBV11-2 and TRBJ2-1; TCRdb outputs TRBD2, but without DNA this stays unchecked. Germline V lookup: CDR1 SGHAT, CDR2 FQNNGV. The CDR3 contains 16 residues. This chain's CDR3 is CASSLKKTSGYNEQFF.

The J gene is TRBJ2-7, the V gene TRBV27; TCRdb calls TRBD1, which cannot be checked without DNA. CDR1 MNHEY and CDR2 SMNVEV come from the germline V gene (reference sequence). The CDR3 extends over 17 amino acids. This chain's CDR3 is CASSLGPGTFRVYEQYF.

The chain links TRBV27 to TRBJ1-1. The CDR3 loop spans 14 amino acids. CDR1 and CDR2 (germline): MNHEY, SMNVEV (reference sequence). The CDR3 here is CASSLRMAYTEAFF.

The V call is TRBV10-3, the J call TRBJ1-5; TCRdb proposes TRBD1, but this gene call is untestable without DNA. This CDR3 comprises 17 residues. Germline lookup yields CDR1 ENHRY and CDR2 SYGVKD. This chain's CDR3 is CAISDPNRGQGVQPQHF.

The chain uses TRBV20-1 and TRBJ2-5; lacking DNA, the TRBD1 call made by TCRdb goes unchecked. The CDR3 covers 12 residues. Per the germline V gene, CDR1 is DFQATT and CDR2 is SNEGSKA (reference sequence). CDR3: CSATGRQETQYF.

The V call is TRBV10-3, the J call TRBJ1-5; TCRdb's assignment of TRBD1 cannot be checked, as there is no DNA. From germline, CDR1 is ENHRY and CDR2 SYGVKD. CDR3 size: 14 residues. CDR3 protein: CAISERGARDPQHF.

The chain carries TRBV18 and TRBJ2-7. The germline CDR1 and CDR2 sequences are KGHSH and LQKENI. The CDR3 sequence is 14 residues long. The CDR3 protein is CASSPSGNPYEQYF.

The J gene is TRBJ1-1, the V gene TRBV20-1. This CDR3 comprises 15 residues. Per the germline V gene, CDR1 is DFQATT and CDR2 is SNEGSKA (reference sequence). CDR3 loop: CSARDRLRGRTEAFF.

The CDR3 sequence: CAWGLSTDTQYF. This sequence joins TRBV30 and TRBJ2-3; TCRdb's D call, TRBD2, is unchecked because there is no DNA. The germline V gene encodes CDR1 GTSNPN and CDR2 SVGIG (reference sequence). The CDR3 is made up of 12 amino acids.